Listed below are T cell receptor beta chains from one sample, sequenced in a study of blood T cell repertoires in COVID-19. TCRdb's copy holds only in-frame clones and misses some; the assay was immunoSEQ multiplex PCR. The repertoire holds about 240,000 clones, with 70% to 90% as singletons. The specimen sequenced was peripheral blood. The source is a man in his 60s with acute or convalescent COVID-19. Both conserved end residues are part of each CDR3. D genes are given only for firm matches. Clone size is not always given. Where it is, it says once, few, many or a class for expanded clones.

j_gene | abundance | d_gene | v_gene | CDR3nt | CDR3aa
TRBJ2-7 | NA | NA | TRBV28 | TGTGCCAGCCTCGGGGGTACCTACGAGCAGTACTTC | CASLGGTYEQYF
TRBJ2-1 | NA | TRBD1 | TRBV11-3 | TGTGCCAGCAGCCCCGGGACAGGGGGCTGGCATGAGCAGTTCTTC | CASSPGTGGWHEQFF
TRBJ1-4 | NA | TRBD1 | TRBV11-2 | TGTGCCAGCAGCTTTGGCAGGGGGCGTGAAAAACTGTTTTTT | CASSFGRGREKLFF
TRBJ1-1 | few | NA | TRBV30 | TGTGCCCAGGGGCCTGAAGCTTTCTTT | CAQGPEAFF
TRBJ2-1 | NA | TRBD2 | TRBV9 | TGTGCCAGCAGTGGCAGCGGGAGCTCCTACAATGAGCAGTTCTTC | CASSGSGSSYNEQFF
TRBJ1-6 | NA | NA | TRBV3-1/TRBV3-2 | TGTGCCAGCAGCCAGAGCCGTACAGGACCCAATTCACCCCTCCACTTT | CASSQSRTGPNSPLHF
TRBJ1-2 | NA | NA | TRBV19 | TGTGCCAGTAGTATACAGGGCCCCAACTATGGCTACACCTTC | CASSIQGPNYGYTF
TRBJ1-1 | once | TRBD1 | TRBV6-5 | TGTGCCAGCAGGGACAGGGGGCTTAACACTGAAGCTTTCTTT | CASRDRGLNTEAFF
TRBJ2-3 | once | TRBD2 | TRBV14 | TGTGCCAGCAGCCAACGAACCTTTGGTCTAGCGGGAGCAGATACGCAGTATTTT | CASSQRTFGLAGADTQYF
TRBJ1-1 | NA | TRBD1 | TRBV4-1 | TGCGCCAGCAGCCAAGGGTACAGGGGAGCTAACACTGAAGCTTTCTTT | CASSQGYRGANTEAFF
TRBJ2-7 | few | NA | TRBV11-3 | TGTGCCAGCAGCTTAGCCCCTACAGGGTTCGAGCAGTACTTC | CASSLAPTGFEQYF
TRBJ1-6 | NA | NA | TRBV21-1 | TGTGCCAGCGGGAGGGGACGACCCCTCCACTTT | CASGRGRPLHF
TRBJ2-2 | NA | NA | TRBV11-3 | TGTGCCAGCAGCTCAATGAGGGGGGGAAACACCGGGGAGCTGTTTTTT | CASSSMRGGNTGELFF
TRBJ2-1 | many | TRBD1 | TRBV2 | TGTGCCACCCAAACAGGGGCCCAATTCAATGAGCAGTTCTTC | CATQTGAQFNEQFF
TRBJ2-3 | NA | NA | TRBV9 | TGTGCCAGCAGCGTAGAACTCACCGGGGCAGATACGCAGTATTTT | CASSVELTGADTQYF
TRBJ2-7 | NA | TRBD2 | TRBV9 | TGTGCCAGCAGCCCAAGAGGGAGCGGGAGTGGGTACGAGCAGTACTTC | CASSPRGSGSGYEQYF
TRBJ2-1 | once | NA | TRBV2 | TGTGCCAGCAATGGTCAGGCCCCGTTTGTCTACAATGAGCAGTTCTTC | CASNGQAPFVYNEQFF
TRBJ2-1 | NA | TRBD2 | TRBV15 | TGTGCCACCAGCACTCCGGGGGGGACCCACAATGAGCAGTTCTTC | CATSTPGGTHNEQFF
TRBJ2-2 | NA | TRBD2 | TRBV24-1 | TGTGCCACCAGTGATTTTGGACTAGCAGGTACCGGGGAGCTGTTTTTT | CATSDFGLAGTGELFF
TRBJ2-3 | NA | TRBD2 | TRBV28 | TGTGCCAGCACCGTTGCACTAGCGGGAGGGCAGGGCACAGATACGCAGTATTTT | CASTVALAGGQGTDTQYF
TRBJ1-5 | NA | NA | TRBV2 | TGTGCCAGCAGGGTTGACAGCCCAAATCAGCCCCAGCATTTT | CASRVDSPNQPQHF
TRBJ2-5 | NA | TRBD1 | TRBV6-5 | TGTGCCAGCAGTTACCCGACAGGGGGCGAGACCCAGTACTTC | CASSYPTGGETQYF
TRBJ1-2 | once | TRBD1 | TRBV10-3 | TGTGCCATCAGTGACCCTAACAGGGGGCGCAACGATGGCTACACCTTC | CAISDPNRGRNDGYTF
TRBJ1-2 | NA | NA | TRBV3-1/TRBV3-2 | TGTGCCAGCAGCCAAGGATATCAGGGCGTGGATGGCTACACCTTC | CASSQGYQGVDGYTF
TRBJ2-7 | NA | TRBD2 | TRBV15 | TGTGCCACCAGCAGAGATAAGGCGGGAGGCCTAAACGAGCAGTACTTC | CATSRDKAGGLNEQYF